This T cell receptor beta chain was sequenced during a study of CD8+CD57+ T cells in acquired aplastic anemia. Background on the study: Sorted CD4+ and CD8+ cells gave a mean 3.2 ug DNA, range 0.2 to 27.4 ug. Study-wide points: It was found that some 31 CD8+ CDR3 sequences were shared between patients and controls.

This clonotype was seen repeatedly, ten times or more. Its antigen is unknown. Genomic DNA, serving as template, underwent TCR beta VDJ and CDR3 profiling. From the reads, TCRdb called clonotypes with MiXCR, one entry per CDR3 protein. The profile shows around 200,000 distinct CDR3 sequences, 48% of them singletons. By flow cytometry, patients selected for sequencing had shown an expansion of CD8+CD57+ cells. Germline loops: CDR1 SGDLS, CDR2 YYNGEE. This CDR3 is 15 amino acids long. V was shortened by 1 base and J by 5 bases, with 13 bases between the two germline ends. This receptor was identified in a human donor with aplastic anemia. Sequences were obtained from sorted CD4+, CD8+, or CD8+CD57+ T cells (not recorded which) from PBMCs. This chain connects TRBV9 to TRBJ2-1, with D perhaps TRBD1 or TRBD2 (7 bases each). The CDR3 DNA reads as TGTGCCAGCAGCGTAAGGGGGCTAGCGGACAATGAGCAGTTCTTC. Translation: CASSVRGLADNEQFF.